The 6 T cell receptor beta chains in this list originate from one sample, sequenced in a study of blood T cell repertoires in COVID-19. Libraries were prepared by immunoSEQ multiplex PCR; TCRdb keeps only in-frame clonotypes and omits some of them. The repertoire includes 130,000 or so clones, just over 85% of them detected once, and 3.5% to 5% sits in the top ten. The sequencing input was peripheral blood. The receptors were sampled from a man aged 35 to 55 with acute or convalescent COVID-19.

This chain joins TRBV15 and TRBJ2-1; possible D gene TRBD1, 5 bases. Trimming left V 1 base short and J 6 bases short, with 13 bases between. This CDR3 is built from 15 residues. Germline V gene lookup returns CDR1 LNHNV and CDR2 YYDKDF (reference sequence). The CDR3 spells CATSRGRQKSNEQFF. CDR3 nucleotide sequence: TGTGCCACCAGCAGAGGTCGACAGAAAAGCAATGAGCAGTTCTTC.

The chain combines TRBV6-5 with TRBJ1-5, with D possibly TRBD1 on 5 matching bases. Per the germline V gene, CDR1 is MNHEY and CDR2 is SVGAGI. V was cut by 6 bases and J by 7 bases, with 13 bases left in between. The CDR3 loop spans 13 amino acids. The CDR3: CASSFRGTQPQHF. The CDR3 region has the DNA TGTGCCAGCAGCTTTCGGGGGACGCAGCCCCAGCATTTT.

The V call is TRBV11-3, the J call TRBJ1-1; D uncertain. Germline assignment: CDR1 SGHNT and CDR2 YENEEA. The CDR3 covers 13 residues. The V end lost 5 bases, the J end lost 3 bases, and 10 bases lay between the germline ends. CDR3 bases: TGTGCCAGCAGCCTCACGGGAGACACTGAAGCTTTCTTT. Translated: CASSLTGDTEAFF.

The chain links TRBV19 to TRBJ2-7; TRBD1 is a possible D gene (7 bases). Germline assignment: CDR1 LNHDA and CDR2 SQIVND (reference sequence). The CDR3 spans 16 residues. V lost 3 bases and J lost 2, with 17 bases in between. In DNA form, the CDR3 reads TGTGCCAGTAGTATCAGGGGGGCACAGTACCCCTACGAGCAGTACTTC. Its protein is CASSIRGAQYPYEQYF.

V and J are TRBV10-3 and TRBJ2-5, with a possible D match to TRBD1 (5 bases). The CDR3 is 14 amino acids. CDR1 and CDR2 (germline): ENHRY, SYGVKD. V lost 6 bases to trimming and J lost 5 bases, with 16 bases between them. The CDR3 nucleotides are TGTGCCATCAGGGACGGAAAGGGGCAGGAGACCCAGTACTTC. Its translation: CAIRDGKGQETQYF.

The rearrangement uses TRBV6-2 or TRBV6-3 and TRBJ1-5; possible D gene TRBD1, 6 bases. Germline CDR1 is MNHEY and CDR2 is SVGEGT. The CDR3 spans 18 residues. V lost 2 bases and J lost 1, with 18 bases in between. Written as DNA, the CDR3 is TGTGCCAGCAGTTACACGACATTCACAGGGCACAGCAATCAGCCCCAGCATTTT. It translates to CASSYTTFTGHSNQPQHF.